These T cell receptor beta chains were read from a single sample in a study of CD8+ T cells in alopecia areata. Generated by immunoSEQ multiplex PCR, the TCRdb table keeps only in-frame clones and is missing some. This table holds roughly 250,000 clones, about 68% found once. Material: CD4+ T cells sorted from blood, obtained at week 0. The source of these receptors is a human donor with alopecia areata. Both conserved end residues are part of each CDR3. The order of the fields is D gene, clone size, J gene, V gene, CDR3 DNA, CDR3 protein. The D gene is left open where the match is weak. A row's size may be missing; if present it is once, few, many or a size class.

>NA|NA|TRBJ1-5|TRBV5-6
TGTGCCAGCAGCCACAACCTCCGGGACCTAGATCAGCCCCAGCATTTT
CASSHNLRDLDQPQHF
>NA|few|TRBJ2-5|TRBV10-3
TGTGCCATCGGTCCGGGGGAGACCCAGTACTTC
CAIGPGETQYF
>NA|NA|TRBJ2-5|TRBV30
TGTGCCTGGAGGATGGGGGGCCCGAAGACCCAGTACTTC
CAWRMGGPKTQYF
>TRBD2|NA|TRBJ2-6|TRBV30
TGTGCCTGGAGCTGGGGAGGGTCTGGGGCCAACGTCCTGACTTTC
CAWSWGGSGANVLTF
>NA|NA|TRBJ2-1|TRBV7-7
TGTGCTAGCAGCTTGGCCGGGGGCCGCTCCTACAATGAGCAGTTCTTC
CASSLAGGRSYNEQFF
>NA|few|TRBJ2-3|TRBV10-3
TGTGCCATCAGTGAGGGCACCTTAGGGACAGATACGCAGTATTTT
CAISEGTLGTDTQYF
>NA|NA|TRBJ1-5|TRBV6-5
TGTGCCAGCAGTTACACGACGGGTCAGCCCCAGCATTTT
CASSYTTGQPQHF
>TRBD1|NA|TRBJ1-1|TRBV29-1
TGCAGCGTACAAACAGGGGCAGCTTTCTTT
CSVQTGAAFF
>TRBD2|NA|TRBJ2-3|TRBV10-1
TGCGCCAGCAGTGAGAGCGGGGGGTTCACAGATACGCAGTATTTT
CASSESGGFTDTQYF
>NA|NA|TRBJ1-2|TRBV6-5
TGTGCCAGCAGTCCAGTTGGAAAAACCTATGGCTACACCTTC
CASSPVGKTYGYTF
>NA|NA|TRBJ2-2|TRBV30
TGTGCCTGGGGCCACACCGGGGAGCTGTTTTTT
CAWGHTGELFF
>NA|NA|TRBJ1-2|TRBV29-1
TGCAGCGTTGAAGATCTGGGACAAAAAAGCTATGGCTACACCTTC
CSVEDLGQKSYGYTF
>TRBD2|NA|TRBJ2-5|TRBV7-9
TGTGCCAGCAGCTTGAGTCTAGCGGGGGGTCGGATGGAGACCCAGTACTTC
CASSLSLAGGRMETQYF
>NA|few|TRBJ2-5|TRBV5-6
TGTGCCAGCAGCCGTGTCCAGACCCAAGAGACCCAGTACTTC
CASSRVQTQETQYF
>NA|NA|TRBJ2-1|TRBV5-1
TGCGCCAGCAGCTCTAACTACAATGAGCAGTTCTTC
CASSSNYNEQFF
>NA|few|TRBJ1-2|TRBV20-1
TGCAGTGCCCGCGGGATTTATGGCTACACCTTC
CSARGIYGYTF
>TRBD1|NA|TRBJ1-1|TRBV9
TGTGCCAGCAGCGGAAGCCCTTACAGGGGTTACACTGAAGCTTTCTTT
CASSGSPYRGYTEAFF
>NA|few|TRBJ2-7|TRBV7-9
TGTGCCAGCAGCACGGGCCCCCCTTACGAGCAGTACTTC
CASSTGPPYEQYF
>NA|NA|TRBJ2-7|TRBV29-1
TGCAGCGTTGGGTCCTATCGGGATCCCTACGAGCAGTACTTC
CSVGSYRDPYEQYF
>NA|NA|TRBJ2-7|TRBV6-1
TGTGCCAGCAGCGTTTTTTCCTACGAGCAGTACTTC
CASSVFSYEQYF
>NA|few|TRBJ2-5|TRBV14
TGTGCCAGCAGTCGGACCAACTGGGAGACCCAGTACTTC
CASSRTNWETQYF
>NA|once|TRBJ2-1|TRBV23-1
TGCGCCAGCAGTCAATCACGTATCGGACATTACAAAACCCCAAATCCGCCATACAATGAGCAGTTCTTC
CASSQSRIGHYKTPNPPYNEQFF
>NA|NA|TRBJ1-1|TRBV30
TGTGCCTGGAGGGACAGCCATCTCTCTGAAGCTTTCTTT
CAWRDSHLSEAFF
>NA|NA|TRBJ1-6|TRBV21-1
TGTGCCAGCAGTCGGGGCAGGGCGAGCTCCTATAATTCACCCCTCCACTTT
CASSRGRASSYNSPLHF
>TRBD1|NA|TRBJ2-3|TRBV29-1
TGCAGCGGAGGGACAGAAGCCGGGGCAGATACGCAGTATTTT
CSGGTEAGADTQYF
>NA|NA|TRBJ1-1|TRBV7-3
TGTGCCAGCAGCTTATGGGAGAACACTGAAGCTTTCTTT
CASSLWENTEAFF
>NA|NA|TRBJ2-5|TRBV4-1
TGCGCCAGCAGCCAAGGCAGCAATCAAGAGACCCAGTACTTC
CASSQGSNQETQYF
>NA|NA|TRBJ1-2|TRBV27
TGTGCCAGCAGCTCTCAGGGATATGGCTACACCTTC
CASSSQGYGYTF
>NA|few|TRBJ1-5|TRBV5-6
TGTGCCAGCAGCTTGGCAGGACGGCCCAATCAGCCCCAGCATTTT
CASSLAGRPNQPQHF
>NA|NA|TRBJ2-2|TRBV30
TGTGCCAGCCCGCGGACGAACACCGGGGAGCTGTTTTTT
CASPRTNTGELFF
>NA|few|TRBJ1-2|TRBV29-1
TGCAGCGTCGCTCCCGGGAGCGCCGGGGACTATGGCTACACCTTC
CSVAPGSAGDYGYTF
>NA|NA|TRBJ1-2|TRBV30
TGTGCCTTTACTGGGGCAGGGGATGGCTACACCTTC
CAFTGAGDGYTF
>NA|NA|TRBJ1-2|TRBV28
TGTGCCAGCAGTTTCTCCAGAACTAACTATGGCTACACCTTC
CASSFSRTNYGYTF
>NA|once|TRBJ1-3|TRBV11-3
TGTGCCAGCAGCTACCGCCACGGGAACACCATATATTTT
CASSYRHGNTIYF
>NA|NA|TRBJ2-3|TRBV7-2
TGTGCCAGCAGCCCCGGAGAGGGGGGAACAGATACGCAGTATTTT
CASSPGEGGTDTQYF
>TRBD1|NA|TRBJ1-6|TRBV5-6
TGTGCCAGCACATCCGACAGGGATTCACCCCTCCACTTT
CASTSDRDSPLHF
>NA|NA|TRBJ1-4|TRBV29-1
TGCAGCGGAGGGAGAATTAATGAAAAACTGTTTTTT
CSGGRINEKLFF
>NA|NA|TRBJ2-7|TRBV6-1
TGTGCCAGCAGTGAAGACGGGGTATCCTACGAGCAGTACTTC
CASSEDGVSYEQYF
>NA|NA|TRBJ2-7|TRBV5-1
TGCGCCAGCAGTTCCCCCTACGAGCAGTACTTC
CASSSPYEQYF
>NA|NA|TRBJ2-3|TRBV27
TGTGCCAGCAGTTCCCTGGCGGCCACAGATACGCAGTATTTT
CASSSLAATDTQYF
>NA|NA|TRBJ2-3|TRBV5-6
TGTGCCAGCAGCTTGTCGGGGACCACAGATACGCAGTATTTT
CASSLSGTTDTQYF
>TRBD1|NA|TRBJ1-6|TRBV27
TGTGCCAGCAGTTTGGGCTTTCGAGGGACAGCTTACAATTCACCCCTCCACTTT
CASSLGFRGTAYNSPLHF
>NA|NA|TRBJ1-2|TRBV30
TGTGCCTGGAGCCCTGTGCCGAACTATGGCTACACCTTC
CAWSPVPNYGYTF
>TRBD2|NA|TRBJ2-7|TRBV9
TGTGCCAGCAGCGTATATAGACTAGCGGTCCTCCGGAACGAGCAGTACTTC
CASSVYRLAVLRNEQYF
>NA|NA|TRBJ2-2|TRBV30
TGTGCCTGGAGTAGGCTGCACACCGGGGAGCTGTTTTTT
CAWSRLHTGELFF